Below are 23 T cell receptor beta chains sequenced from a single sample in a study of beta chain features in type 1 diabetes. Reverse transcription of all isolated RNA meant that expressed TCRB transcripts were sequenced. TCRdb's table, derived via immunoSEQ multiplex PCR, lists solely in-frame clones and lacks some. The profile covers hundreds of thousands of clones, with 15% to 17% appearing a single time and about 0.093% taken by the ten largest. Sequences were obtained from naive CD4+ T cells from blood. The receptors derive from a man younger than 35 in good health.

The chain joins TRBV27 to TRBJ1-5, with D perhaps matching TRBD1 (6 bases). This CDR3 spans 14 amino acids. Trimming shortened V by 4 bases and J by 6 bases, and 13 bases separated the two germline ends. Germline V gene sequence: CDR1 MNHEY, CDR2 SMNVEV (reference sequence). DNA of the CDR3: TGTGCCAGCAGTTCCGGACAGCCAGGTCAGCCCCAGCATTTT. Translation gives CASSSGQPGQPQHF.

This clone was detected a few times. V and J are TRBV15 and TRBJ1-1; no firm D call. The length of the CDR3 is 14 residues. Trimming removed 1 base from V and 1 base from J, with 7 bases in between. Germline V lookup: CDR1 LNHNV, CDR2 YYDKDF (reference sequence). The CDR3 bases are TGTGCCACCAGCAGAGCGCCGGGGAACACTGAAGCTTTCTTT. Its protein product is CATSRAPGNTEAFF.

This clone was detected only a few times. The chain recombines TRBV11-2 with TRBJ1-1; 11 bases line up with TRBD1. The length of the CDR3 is 15 residues. Germline assignment: CDR1 SGHAT and CDR2 FQNNGV. V shed 5 bases, J shed 6 bases, and the junction held 8 bases outside the gene matches. CDR3 loop: CASSPRTGGLAEAFF. The CDR3 DNA sequence: TGTGCCAGCAGCCCCCGGACAGGGGGCCTCGCTGAAGCTTTCTTT.

Only a few counts were recorded for this clone. This sequence joins TRBV18 and TRBJ2-7, with TRBD1 as a possible D gene (6 bases). The CDR3 length is 16 residues. V was cut by 3 bases and J by 6 bases, with 21 bases left in between. CDR1 is KGHSH and CDR2 is LQKENI in the germline V gene. The CDR3 reads CASSPPRVTGWTEQYF. The CDR3 DNA sequence: TGTGCCAGCTCACCTCCGAGGGTTACAGGGTGGACCGAGCAGTACTTC.

About this clone itself: A much more abundant neighbour one base away suggests this may be a read error. The chain carries TRBV11-1 and TRBJ1-1; D is ambiguous. In germline, CDR1 is SGHAT, CDR2 FQDESV (reference sequence). The CDR3 length is 13 residues. Trimming left V 2 bases short and J 0 bases short, with 4 bases between. CDR3 bases: TGTGCCAGCAGCTTACAGGTGAACACTGAAGCTTTCTTT. It codes for CASSLQVNTEAFF.

This clone was seen only a few times. Other DNA sequences in this specimen translate into the identical CDR3. V gene TRBV18 combines with J gene TRBJ1-4, with 10 positions matching TRBD1. The CDR3 covers 14 residues. Losses at the gene ends were 3 bases for V and 8 bases for J; bases not matched to a gene: 3. Per germline, CDR1 KGHSH and CDR2 LQKENI. In nucleotides, the CDR3 is TGTGCCAGCTCACCGAGGACAGGGGGAGAAAAACTGTTTTTT. This translates into CASSPRTGGEKLFF.

This clone was observed a few times. The rearrangement links TRBV7-2 to TRBJ1-1, with 7 positions matching TRBD1. Germline V gene sequence: CDR1 SGHTA, CDR2 FQGNSA. V lost 3 bases, J lost 5 bases, and 12 bases stayed unmatched. The CDR3 contains 16 residues. CDR3 region: CASSFRQGLTPTEAFF. CDR3 coding DNA: TGTGCCAGCAGCTTTCGACAGGGTCTCACCCCGACTGAAGCTTTCTTT. Filled out from reference TRBV7-2 and TRBJ1-1, the complete variable domain reads GAGVSQSPSNKVTEKGKDVELRCDPISGHTALYWYRQSLGQGLEFLIYFQGNSAPDKSGLPSDRFSAERTGGSVSTLTIQRTQQEDSAVYLCASSFRQGLTPTEAFFGQGTRLTVV.

V is TRBV19 and J is TRBJ2-3; 8 bases are shared with TRBD1. The CDR3 is 15 residues long. Losses at the gene ends were 7 bases for V and 0 bases for J; bases not matched to a gene: 6. Looked up from germline, CDR1 is LNHDA and CDR2 is SQIVND (reference sequence). For the CDR3, the DNA is TGTGCCAGTACAAGACAGGGGAAGAGCACAGATACGCAGTATTTT. It is translated as CASTRQGKSTDTQYF.

The sample holds one count of this clone. The CDR3 protein is CAWCCRTPANYGYTF. CDR3 bases: TGTGCCTGGTGTTGCCGGACACCCGCTAACTATGGCTACACCTTC. The V gene is TRBV30, the J gene TRBJ1-2, with a tentative D call TRBD1 (5 bases). This CDR3 region has 15 residues. Germline loops: CDR1 GTSNPN, CDR2 SVGIG (reference sequence). V was shortened by 5 bases and J by 0 bases, with 16 bases between the two germline ends. The variable domain in full, completed from reference TRBV30 and TRBJ1-2, reads SQTIHQWPATLVQPVGSPLSLECTVEGTSNPNLYWYRQAAGRGLQLLFYSVGIGQISSEVPQNLSASRPQDRQFILSSKKLLLSDSGFYLCAWCCRTPANYGYTFGSGTRLTVV.

The rearrangement joins TRBV18 to TRBJ2-5, with 7 bases fitting TRBD2. V trimming: 2 bases; J trimming: 3 bases; junction bases outside the gene matches: 3. Germline CDR1 is KGHSH and CDR2 is LQKENI. The CDR3 is 14 amino acids. The CDR3 spells CASSPSGLKETQYF. The DNA for the CDR3 is TGTGCCAGCTCACCATCGGGACTAAAAGAGACCCAGTACTTC.

The table lists this clone with a few counts. V usage is TRBV14 and J usage is TRBJ1-1; D unclear. V was trimmed by 0 bases and J by 4 bases, leaving 15 bases between them. Germline V lookup: CDR1 SGHDN, CDR2 FVKESK. The CDR3 spans 16 residues. The CDR3 spells CASSQDLRQAGTEAFF. CDR3 sequence (DNA): TGTGCCAGCAGCCAAGATCTAAGGCAGGCGGGCACTGAAGCTTTCTTT.

The rearrangement links TRBV4-2 to TRBJ2-1; 13 bases agree with TRBD2. The germline V gene has CDR1 LGHNA and CDR2 YNFKEQ. Unmatched junction bases numbered 9, after V lost 1 base and J lost 9 bases. The CDR3 sequence is 17 residues long. CDR3 nucleotides: TGTGCCAGCAGCCAAGCGGCGGGACTAGCGGGACTTGGTGAGCAGTTCTTC. Its protein is CASSQAAGLAGLGEQFF.

This clone was seen at least ten times. The chain couples TRBV7-2 to TRBJ2-4; TRBD2 aligns across 9 bases. The germline V gene encodes CDR1 SGHTA and CDR2 FQGNSA. With V trimmed by 8 bases and J by 8 bases, 7 bases remained unmatched. The CDR3 has 13 amino acids. The CDR3 bases are TGTGCCAGCGAGCTAGCGGGATTTGACATTCAGTACTTC. Translating it yields CASELAGFDIQYF.

The genes are TRBV19 and TRBJ2-7; possibly TRBD1 or TRBD2 for D (5 bases each). V lost 6 bases and J lost 5, with 17 bases in between. Looked up from germline, CDR1 is LNHDA and CDR2 is SQIVND (reference sequence). The CDR3 extends over 14 amino acids. The CDR3 is CASRDGPGSHEQYF. The CDR3 DNA reads as TGTGCCAGTAGGGACGGGCCAGGGAGCCACGAGCAGTACTTC.

Here the CDR3 reads CASSYRVTYEQYF. The CDR3 DNA follows: TGTGCCAGCAGTTACAGGGTTACCTACGAGCAGTACTTC. The rearrangement uses TRBV6-5 and TRBJ2-7, with D unresolved. This CDR3 contains 13 residues. V was cut by 2 bases and J by 2 bases, with 7 bases left in between. Germline V gives CDR1 MNHEY, CDR2 SVGAGI.

This clone was seen more than once but under ten times. The rearrangement uses TRBV18 and TRBJ1-2; D perhaps matches TRBD1 (6 bases). CDR1 KGHSH and CDR2 LQKENI come from the germline V gene. The CDR3 spans 13 residues. The V gene lost 4 bases and the J gene lost 4 bases, with 10 bases spanning the gap. CDR3 sequence: CASSLGQTYGYTF. CDR3 coding DNA: TGTGCCAGCTCACTCGGACAGACCTATGGCTACACCTTC.

This clone was detected only a few times. The same CDR3 also results from other DNA sequences found in this sample. This chain joins TRBV5-1 and TRBJ2-5, with D tentatively TRBD1 (5 bases). This CDR3 has 13 residues. CDR1 is SGHRS, CDR2 YFSETQ, per germline. Between the trimmed V and J ends, which lost 0 bases and 5 bases, there was a span of 8 bases. The CDR3 bases are TGCGCCAGCAGCTTGGGACAGTTGGAGACCCAGTACTTC. Amino acid sequence: CASSLGQLETQYF.

In this sample, this clone turned up a few times. V and J are TRBV4-3 and TRBJ2-1; 10 bases fit TRBD2. Trimming at V came to 6 bases and at J to 2 bases, leaving 7 bases not matched to a gene. This CDR3 has 16 residues. CDR1 LGHNA and CDR2 YSLEER come from the germline V gene. The CDR3 spells CASSKAGGSPYNEQFF. In nucleotides, the CDR3 is TGCGCCAGCAGTAAAGCGGGGGGGAGTCCCTACAATGAGCAGTTCTTC.

The sample holds a few counts of this clone. V and J are TRBV9 and TRBJ2-5; a possible D gene is TRBD1 (5 bases). CDR1 is SGDLS and CDR2 is YYNGEE in the germline V gene. V dropped 2 bases and J dropped 5 bases, with 16 bases sitting between them. The CDR3 covers 15 residues. Here the CDR3 reads CASSVAPAAGETQYF. CDR3 sequence (DNA): TGTGCCAGCAGCGTGGCCCCAGCCGCAGGGGAGACCCAGTACTTC. Complete variable domain (other parts from reference TRBV9 and TRBJ2-5): DSGVTQTPKHLITATGQRVTLRCSPRSGDLSVYWYQQSLDQGLQFLIQYYNGEERAKGNILERFSAQQFPDLHSELNLSSLELGDSALYFCASSVAPAAGETQYFGPGTRLLVL.

The chain employs TRBV10-3 and TRBJ2-1; no definite D call. The CDR3 loop spans 13 amino acids. Germline lookup yields CDR1 ENHRY and CDR2 SYGVKD. V was trimmed by 3 bases and J by 9 bases, leaving 12 bases between them. The CDR3 DNA follows: TGTGCCATCAGTGACGGCCAAAGAGGTGAGCAGTTCTTC. Encoded protein: CAISDGQRGEQFF.

This chain connects TRBV6-5 to TRBJ2-5; TRBD1 matches 8 bases. CDR3 length equals 16 residues. V shed 2 bases, J shed 5 bases, and the junction held 10 bases outside the gene matches. Germline CDR1 MNHEY, CDR2 SVGAGI. CDR3 loop: CASSYRDRLYWETQYF. The CDR3, as DNA: TGTGCCAGCAGTTACCGGGACAGGCTCTACTGGGAGACCCAGTACTTC.

The CDR3 nucleotides read TGTGCCAGCAGCCCCCAGAGCCCGGCCTACGAGCAGTACTTC. This sequence encodes CASSPQSPAYEQYF. The chain uses TRBV9 and TRBJ2-7; D is unclear. Trimming stripped 4 bases from V and 2 bases from J, with 13 bases between. CDR1 SGDLS and CDR2 YYNGEE come from the germline V gene. CDR3 size: 14 residues.

This sequence joins TRBV27 and TRBJ1-1; D is perhaps TRBD1 (6 bases). CDR3 length: 15 amino acids. The V gene's germline CDR1 is MNHEY and CDR2 SMNVEV (reference sequence). V shed 5 bases and J shed 1 base, with 14 bases lying between them. CDR3 sequence: CASSTKDRRNTEAFF. DNA of the CDR3: TGTGCCAGCAGTACCAAAGACAGGAGGAACACTGAAGCTTTCTTT.